Listed here is a single T cell receptor (beta chain). First-strand cDNA relied on TRAV- and TRBV-specific primers spanning alpha and beta chains. TCRs underwent 20 PCR cycles of amplification with a constant-region primer and V-primer adapter. TCRdb reprocessed the reads via MiXCR and lists one record per CDR3 protein. This sample carries under 90,000 distinct CDR3 sequences, about a sixth of them seen once, and the ten largest clones take approximately 1.5%. Time point specified: after trial treatment. Sample treatment: LDRT plus nivolumab, ipilimumab, low-dose cyclophosphamide and aspirin (RACIN trial). Eligible patients had advanced solid tumors lacking tumor-infiltrating lymphocytes. The entry originates in a study of low-dose radiotherapy and immunotherapy resistance in tumors. Study-level background: The fractionation for Cohort 1 was 0.5 Gy per fraction every 2 weeks, totaling 6.5 Gy. Ipilimumab 1 mg/kg every six weeks, together with nivolumab 240 mg every two weeks, was given intravenously to patients.

The CDR3 runs 14 residues. J was trimmed by 2 bases and V by 6 bases; bases with no gene match: 2. Germline loops: CDR1 MNHEY, CDR2 SVGEGT. This receptor was obtained from a male donor with prostate cancer. The sample was PBMCs, taken after low-dose radiotherapy plus immunotherapy. The chain carries TRBV6-2 or TRBV6-3 and TRBJ2-7; TRBD2 matches at 12 bases. As DNA, the CDR3 is TGTGCCAGCAGGACTAGCGGGAGTGCCTACGAGCAGTACTTC. As protein: CASRTSGSAYEQYF.